This TCR beta chain was found in a study of blood T cell repertoires in COVID-19. Across the study: There were acute and convalescent COVID-19 samples, and they came from the United States, Italy and Spain. T cells, B-cell-depleted T cells, or PBMCs supplied cDNA or gDNA.

The CDR3 is made up of 15 amino acids. CDR1 and CDR2 (germline): LGHDT, YNNKEL (reference sequence). The ends lost 0 bases at V and 2 bases at J; junction bases unmatched: 4. Authors' processing steps: Using reference gene primer amplification, nucleated cell counts were estimated. Only in-frame clones appear in the TCRdb table, and some are missing; sequencing was by immunoSEQ multiplex PCR. That table furnishes V, J and clone size, whereas the DNA furnished D and trimming. This sample has 95,000 to 100,000 clones, with around 84% found just once. This TCR was recovered from a woman aged 55-75 years with acute or convalescent COVID-19. The chain recombines TRBV3-1 (or the pseudogene TRBV3-2) with TRBJ2-7; TRBD2 matches 7 bases. The specimen sequenced was peripheral blood. As DNA, the CDR3 is TGTGCCAGCAGCCAAGATTCGAGCGGGGCCTACGAGCAGTACTTC. This encodes CASSQDSSGAYEQYF.